What follows are 3 T cell receptor beta chains derived from one specimen sequenced in a study of radiation and T cells in renal cell carcinoma. Time point meaning: baseline pretreatment blood. As to treatment: 15 Gy SBRT to primary tumor, nephrectomy 4 weeks later. Here immunoSEQ multiplex PCR was the method, and the copy in TCRdb shows in-frame clones only, minus some. In the table there are some 150,000 clones, 83% of which are singletons. Sequencing used blood, obtained from a patient whose treatment included radiotherapy and nephrectomy. The receptors originated from a woman aged 45-59 years with renal cell carcinoma.

The V and J genes are TRBV19 and TRBJ1-4; D call uncertain. Deletions cut 7 bases from V and 3 bases from J, with 6 bases between. From germline, CDR1 is LNHDA and CDR2 SQIVND (reference sequence). This CDR3 contains 12 residues. Written as DNA, the CDR3 is TGTGCCAGTATAGGTGCTAATGAAAAACTGTTTTTT. It translates to CASIGANEKLFF.

This clone was recorded once. This chain connects TRBV19 to TRBJ2-3; 8 nucleotides match TRBD1. The trim removed 4 bases at V and 5 bases at J, leaving 2 bases unmatched. Germline CDR1 LNHDA, CDR2 SQIVND (reference sequence). This CDR3 has 13 residues. DNA of the CDR3: TGTGCCAGTAGTAGTGACAGGGGAGATACGCAGTATTTT. Its translation: CASSSDRGDTQYF.

The chain joins TRBV5-4 to TRBJ2-5, with TRBD2 as a possible D gene (7 bases). Trimming removed 4 bases from V and 5 bases from J, with 21 bases in between. Per the germline V gene, CDR1 is SGHNT and CDR2 is YYREEE (reference sequence). This CDR3 comprises 16 residues. The CDR3 DNA reads as TGTGCCAGCAGCCCGGATGGGGGGGGCTTCGGGGAGACCCAGTACTTC. Its translation: CASSPDGGGFGETQYF.